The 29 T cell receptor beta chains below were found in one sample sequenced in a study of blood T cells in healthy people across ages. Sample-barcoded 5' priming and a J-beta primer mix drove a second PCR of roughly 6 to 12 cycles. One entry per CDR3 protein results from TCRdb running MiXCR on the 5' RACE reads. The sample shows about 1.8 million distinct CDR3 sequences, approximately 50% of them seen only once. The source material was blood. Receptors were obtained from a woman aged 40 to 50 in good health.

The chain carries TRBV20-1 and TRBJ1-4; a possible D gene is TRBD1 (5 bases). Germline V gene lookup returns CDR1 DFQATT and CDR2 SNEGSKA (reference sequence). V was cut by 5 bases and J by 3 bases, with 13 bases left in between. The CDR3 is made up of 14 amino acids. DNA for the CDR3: TGCAGTGCTGAAGGGACTTCCGCTAATGAAAAACTGTTTTTT. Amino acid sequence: CSAEGTSANEKLFF.

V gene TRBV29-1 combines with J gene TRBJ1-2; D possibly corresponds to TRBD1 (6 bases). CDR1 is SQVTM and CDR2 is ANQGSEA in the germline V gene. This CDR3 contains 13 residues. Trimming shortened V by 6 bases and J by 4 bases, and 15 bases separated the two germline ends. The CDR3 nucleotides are TGCAGCGTCCTGGCGGGGGGCAGCTATGGCTACACCTTC. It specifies CSVLAGGSYGYTF. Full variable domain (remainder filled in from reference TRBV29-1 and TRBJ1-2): SAVISQKPSRDICQRGTSLTIQCQVDSQVTMMFWYRQQPGQSLTLIATANQGSEATYESGFVIDKFPISRPNLTFSTLTVSNMSPEDSSIYLCSVLAGGSYGYTFGSGTRLTVV.

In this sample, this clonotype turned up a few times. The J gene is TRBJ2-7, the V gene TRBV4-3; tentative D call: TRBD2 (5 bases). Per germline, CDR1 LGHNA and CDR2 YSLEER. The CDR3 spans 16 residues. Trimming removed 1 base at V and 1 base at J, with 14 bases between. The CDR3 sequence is CASSQGVRAESYEQYF. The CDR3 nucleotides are TGCGCCAGCAGCCAAGGGGTTCGAGCGGAATCCTACGAGCAGTACTTC.

CDR3 nucleotides: TGCGCCAGCAGCCCGCGGGCAGGCTCTGGGGCCAACGTCCTGACTTTC. It encodes CASSPRAGSGANVLTF. This chain links TRBV5-1 with TRBJ2-6; TRBD2 is a possible D gene (5 bases). The germline V and J ends were trimmed by 4 bases and 0 bases, with 11 bases remaining between them. The germline V gene has CDR1 SGHRS and CDR2 YFSETQ. The CDR3 is 16 amino acids. The full variable domain, with the rest looked up from reference TRBV5-1 and TRBJ2-6, is KAGVTQTPRYLIKTRGQQVTLSCSPISGHRSVSWYQQTPGQGLQFLFEYFSETQRNKGNFPGRFSGRQFSNSRSEMNVSTLELGDSALYLCASSPRAGSGANVLTFGAGSRLTVL.

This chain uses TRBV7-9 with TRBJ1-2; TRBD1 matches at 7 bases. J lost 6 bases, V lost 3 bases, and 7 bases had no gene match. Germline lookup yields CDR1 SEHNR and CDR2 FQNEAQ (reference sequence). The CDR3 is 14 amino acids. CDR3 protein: CASSFGGQEDGYTF. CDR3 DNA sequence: TGTGCCAGCAGCTTCGGCGGACAGGAGGATGGCTACACCTTC.

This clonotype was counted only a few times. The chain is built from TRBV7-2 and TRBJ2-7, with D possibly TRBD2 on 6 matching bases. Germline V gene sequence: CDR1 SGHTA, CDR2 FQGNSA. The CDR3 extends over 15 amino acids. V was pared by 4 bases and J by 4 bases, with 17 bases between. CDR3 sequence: CASSSGASYSYEQYF. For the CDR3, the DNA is TGTGCCAGCAGCTCGGGAGCCTCTTACTCGTACGAGCAGTACTTC. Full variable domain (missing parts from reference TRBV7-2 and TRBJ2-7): GAGVSQSPSNKVTEKGKDVELRCDPISGHTALYWYRQSLGQGLEFLIYFQGNSAPDKSGLPSDRFSAERTGGSVSTLTIQRTQQEDSAVYLCASSSGASYSYEQYFGPGTRLTVT.

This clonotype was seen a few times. This CDR3 is CASSFQQGVYGYTF. CDR3 DNA: TGTGCCAGCAGTTTTCAACAGGGGGTCTATGGCTACACCTTC. The chain combines TRBV12-3 or TRBV12-4 with TRBJ1-2; TRBD1 aligns across 8 bases. This CDR3 comprises 14 residues. The ends lost 3 bases at V and 4 bases at J; junction bases unmatched: 4.

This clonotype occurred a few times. CDR3 nucleotides: TGCAGTGCTGATGCTAGGGCTAGCAGAGTGAAGACCCAGTACTTC. It codes for CSADARASRVKTQYF. The V call is TRBV20-1, the J call TRBJ2-5; possible D gene TRBD2, 5 bases. This CDR3 is built from 15 residues. Per germline, CDR1 DFQATT and CDR2 SNEGSKA (reference sequence). V dropped 5 bases and J dropped 6 bases, with 22 bases sitting between them.

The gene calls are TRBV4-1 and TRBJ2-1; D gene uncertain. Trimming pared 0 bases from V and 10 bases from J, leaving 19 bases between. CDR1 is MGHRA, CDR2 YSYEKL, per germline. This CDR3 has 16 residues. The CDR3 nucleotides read TGCGCCAGCAGCCAAGATTCAGGTGCACTAACCTACGAGCAGTTCTTC. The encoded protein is CASSQDSGALTYEQFF.

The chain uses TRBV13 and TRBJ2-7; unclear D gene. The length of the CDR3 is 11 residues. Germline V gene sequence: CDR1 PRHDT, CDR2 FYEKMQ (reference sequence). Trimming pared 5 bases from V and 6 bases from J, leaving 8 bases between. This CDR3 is CASSAAGEQYF. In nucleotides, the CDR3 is TGTGCCAGCAGCGCCGCAGGCGAGCAGTACTTC.

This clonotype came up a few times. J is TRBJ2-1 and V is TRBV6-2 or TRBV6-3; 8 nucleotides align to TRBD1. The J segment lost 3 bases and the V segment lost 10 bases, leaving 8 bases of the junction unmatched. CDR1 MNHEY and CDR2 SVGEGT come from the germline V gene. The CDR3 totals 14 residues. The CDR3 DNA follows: TGTGCCACCGGACCGGACAGGGACTACAATGAGCAGTTCTTC. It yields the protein CATGPDRDYNEQFF.

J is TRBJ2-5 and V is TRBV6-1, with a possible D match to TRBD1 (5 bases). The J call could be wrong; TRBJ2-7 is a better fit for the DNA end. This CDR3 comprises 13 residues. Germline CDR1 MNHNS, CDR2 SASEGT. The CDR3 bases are TGTGCCAGCAGTGAATCTTCAGGGTACGAGCAGTACTTC. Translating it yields CASSESSGYEQYF.

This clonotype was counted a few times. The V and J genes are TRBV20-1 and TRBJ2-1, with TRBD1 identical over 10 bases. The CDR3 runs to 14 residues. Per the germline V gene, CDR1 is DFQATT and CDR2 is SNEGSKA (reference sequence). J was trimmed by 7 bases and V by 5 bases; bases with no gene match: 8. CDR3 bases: TGCAGTGCTCTAGACAGGGGGCGCTTTAATGAGCAGTTCTTC. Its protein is CSALDRGRFNEQFF.

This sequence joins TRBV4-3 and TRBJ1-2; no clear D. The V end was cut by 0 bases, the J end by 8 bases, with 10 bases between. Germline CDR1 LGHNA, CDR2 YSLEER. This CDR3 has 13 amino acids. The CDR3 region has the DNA TGCGCCAGCAGCCAAGACGCCCAAGGGGGCTACACCTTC. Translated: CASSQDAQGGYTF.

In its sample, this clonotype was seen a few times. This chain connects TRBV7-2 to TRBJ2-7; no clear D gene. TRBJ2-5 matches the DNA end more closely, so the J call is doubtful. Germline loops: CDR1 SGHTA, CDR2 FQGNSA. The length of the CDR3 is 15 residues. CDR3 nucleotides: TGTGCCAGCAGCTTAGTCGGCTCCGATGGAGAGACCCAGTACTTC. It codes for CASSLVGSDGETQYF.

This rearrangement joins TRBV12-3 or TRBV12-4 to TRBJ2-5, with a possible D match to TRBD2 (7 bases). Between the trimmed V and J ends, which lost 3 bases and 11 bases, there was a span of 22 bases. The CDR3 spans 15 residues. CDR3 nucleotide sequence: TGTGCCAGCAGTTTCCTCGGGGGGCCGAACAATGAGCAGTACTTC. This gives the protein CASSFLGGPNNEQYF.

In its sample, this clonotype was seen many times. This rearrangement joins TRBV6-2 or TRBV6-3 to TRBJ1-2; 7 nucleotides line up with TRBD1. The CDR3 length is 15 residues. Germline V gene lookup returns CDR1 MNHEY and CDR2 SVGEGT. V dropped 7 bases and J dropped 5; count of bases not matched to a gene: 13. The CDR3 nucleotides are TGTGCCAGCAATTATCGGAGGACAGGCGAATATGGCTACACCTTC. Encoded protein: CASNYRRTGEYGYTF.

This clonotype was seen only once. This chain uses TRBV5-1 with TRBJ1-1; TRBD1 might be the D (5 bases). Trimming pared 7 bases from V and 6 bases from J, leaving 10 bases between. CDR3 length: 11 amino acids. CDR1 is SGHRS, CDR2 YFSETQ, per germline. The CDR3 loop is CASGLGPEAFF. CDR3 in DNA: TGCGCCAGCGGTTTGGGACCTGAAGCTTTCTTT.

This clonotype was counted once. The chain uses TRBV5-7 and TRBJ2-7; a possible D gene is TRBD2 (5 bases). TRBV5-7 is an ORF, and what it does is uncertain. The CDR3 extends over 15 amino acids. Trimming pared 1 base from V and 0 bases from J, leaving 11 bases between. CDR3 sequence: CASSLTGWDSYEQYF. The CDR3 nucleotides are TGTGCCAGCAGCTTGACGGGGTGGGACTCCTACGAGCAGTACTTC.

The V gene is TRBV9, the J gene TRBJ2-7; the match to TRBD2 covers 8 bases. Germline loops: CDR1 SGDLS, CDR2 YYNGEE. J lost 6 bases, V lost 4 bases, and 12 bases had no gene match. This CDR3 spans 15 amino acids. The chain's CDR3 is CASSSGGAGPSEQYF. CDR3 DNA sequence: TGTGCCAGCAGCTCCGGGGGGGCAGGGCCCAGCGAGCAGTACTTC. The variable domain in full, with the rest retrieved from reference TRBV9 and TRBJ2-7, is DSGVTQTPKHLITATGQRVTLRCSPRSGDLSVYWYQQSLDQGLQFLIQYYNGEERAKGNILERFSAQQFPDLHSELNLSSLELGDSALYFCASSSGGAGPSEQYFGPGTRLTVT.

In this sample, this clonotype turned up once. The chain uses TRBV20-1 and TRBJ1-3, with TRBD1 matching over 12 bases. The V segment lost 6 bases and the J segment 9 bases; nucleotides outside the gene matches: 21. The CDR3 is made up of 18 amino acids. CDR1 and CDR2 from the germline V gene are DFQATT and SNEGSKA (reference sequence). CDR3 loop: CSARIPGTGGGFGGTIYF. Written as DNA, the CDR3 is TGCAGTGCAAGAATTCCCGGGACAGGGGGCGGGTTTGGAGGCACCATATATTTT.

The CDR3 sequence: CASSRKGPSGANVLTF. CDR3 nucleotide sequence: TGTGCCAGCAGTAGGAAGGGCCCCTCTGGGGCCAACGTCCTGACTTTC. The chain combines TRBV6-5 with TRBJ2-6; D uncertain. CDR3 length equals 16 residues. V shed 5 bases and J shed 0 bases, with 11 bases lying between them. Per the germline V gene, CDR1 is MNHEY and CDR2 is SVGAGI.

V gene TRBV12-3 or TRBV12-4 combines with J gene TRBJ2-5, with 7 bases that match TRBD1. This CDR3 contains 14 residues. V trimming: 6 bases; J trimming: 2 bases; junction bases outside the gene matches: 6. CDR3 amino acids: CASRQGSGQETQYF. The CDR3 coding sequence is TGTGCCAGCAGACAGGGGTCAGGGCAAGAGACCCAGTACTTC.

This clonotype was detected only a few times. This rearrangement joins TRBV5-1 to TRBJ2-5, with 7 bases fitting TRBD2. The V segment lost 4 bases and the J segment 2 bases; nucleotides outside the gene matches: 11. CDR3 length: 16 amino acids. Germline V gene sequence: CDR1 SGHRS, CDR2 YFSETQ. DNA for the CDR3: TGCGCCAGCAGCCCGCGAGGGAGGGATGGGCAAGAGACCCAGTACTTC. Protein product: CASSPRGRDGQETQYF.

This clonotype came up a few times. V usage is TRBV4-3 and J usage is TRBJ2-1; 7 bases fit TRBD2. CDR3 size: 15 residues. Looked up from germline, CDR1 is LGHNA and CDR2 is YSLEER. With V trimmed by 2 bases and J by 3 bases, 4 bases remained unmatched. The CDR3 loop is CASSQRPSGYNEQFF. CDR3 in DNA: TGCGCCAGCAGCCAACGTCCTAGCGGCTACAATGAGCAGTTCTTC.

CDR3 sequence reads: CASSLVGGRSGYTF. CDR3 nucleotide sequence: TGTGCCAGCAGCTTGGTGGGGGGCCGTAGCGGCTACACCTTC. This chain connects TRBV5-6 to TRBJ1-2; the D gene is possibly TRBD1 (6 bases). V gave up 0 bases and J gave up 8 bases, with 14 bases separating them. CDR1 is SGHDT and CDR2 is YYEEEE in the germline V gene. The CDR3 has 14 amino acids.

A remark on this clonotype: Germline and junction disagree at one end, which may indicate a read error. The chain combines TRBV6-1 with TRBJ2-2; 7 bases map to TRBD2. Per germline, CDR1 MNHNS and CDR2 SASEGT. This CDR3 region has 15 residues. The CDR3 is CASRPPSGRTGELFF. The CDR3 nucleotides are TGTGCCAGCAGGCCTCCTAGCGGACGGACCGGGGAACTGTTTTTT.

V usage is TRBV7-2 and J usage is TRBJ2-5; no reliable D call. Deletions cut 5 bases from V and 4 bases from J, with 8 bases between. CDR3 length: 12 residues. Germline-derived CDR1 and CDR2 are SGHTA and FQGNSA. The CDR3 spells CASSGTLETQYF. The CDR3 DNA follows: TGTGCCAGCAGCGGAACTCTAGAGACCCAGTACTTC.

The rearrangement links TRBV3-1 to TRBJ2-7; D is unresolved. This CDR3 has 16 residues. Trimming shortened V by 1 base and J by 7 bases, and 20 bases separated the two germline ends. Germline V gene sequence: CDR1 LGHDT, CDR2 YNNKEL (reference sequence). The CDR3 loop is CASSQGNRISYNEQYF. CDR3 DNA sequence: TGTGCCAGCAGCCAAGGGAACAGAATCTCCTACAATGAGCAGTACTTC.